The clone carrying this T cell receptor (beta chain) was seen a handful of times. The target antigen is unknown. The study treated chemo-refractory metastatic non-small-cell lung cancer patients with focal radiation plus ipilimumab CTLA-4 blockade. From germline, CDR1 is LNHDA and CDR2 SQIVND (reference sequence). V lost 1 base to trimming and J lost 6 bases; unmatched junction nucleotides: 5. The CDR3 covers 15 residues. This sample is drawn from a study of radiotherapy plus CTLA-4 blockade in lung cancer. Findings and caveats of the study: Together with interferon-beta, which increased in serum after radiation, early dynamic changes in blood T cell clones were reportedly the best predictors of response.

This table comes from immunoSEQ multiplex PCR, and its TCRdb copy is limited to in-frame clones, with some not included. The table shows some 77,000 clones, with approximately 83% occurring only once. V and J are TRBV19 and TRBJ2-2, with 7 bases that match TRBD1. This sequence originates from a human donor with non-small cell lung cancer who had a partial response to radiotherapy plus ipilimumab. Sequences were derived from peripheral blood, sampled from a patient treated with radiotherapy plus ipilimumab. In DNA, the CDR3 is TGTGCCAGTAGTATAGTCCGGCAGGGGGCCGGGGAGCTGTTTTTT. This sequence encodes CASSIVRQGAGELFF.